The clone carrying this TCR beta chain was seen more than once but under ten times. As yet, its antigen is unknown. Germline trimming cut 5 bases from V and 10 bases from J; bases unmatched to any gene: 9. Looked up from germline, CDR1 is SEHNR and CDR2 is FQNEAQ (reference sequence). The CDR3 length is 15 residues. The template was RNA from unsorted bulk tissue. Donors were chemotherapy-naive, newly diagnosed lung cancer surgical patients in China, August–late 2014. This record comes from a study of tumor and adjacent non-tumor tissue in lung cancer. At the level of the study: The cohort had roughly 11 adenocarcinoma, 2 squamous cell and 1 small cell patients.

General study findings and limits: Top 100 clones took a larger repertoire share in normal lung.

Three rounds of nested PCR, following a modified ARM-PCR protocol, produced the TCRbeta library. MiXCR, applied by TCRdb to the multiplex PCR reads, yields one record per CDR3 protein. The sample records 90,000 or so distinct CDR3 sequences, about 61% being singletons. The V gene is TRBV7-9, the J gene TRBJ1-6; TRBD1 matches at 9 bases. The TCR originated in a man between 65 and 80 years old with non-small cell lung cancer. Sample: lung tumor tissue. The CDR3 bases are TGTGCCAGCAGCCGTAAACAGGGGGCGAGGTCACCCCTCCACTTT. Translating it yields CASSRKQGARSPLHF.